What follows are 25 T cell receptor beta chains derived from one specimen sequenced in a study of human T cells and chemical hapten exposure. MiXCR, applied by TCRdb to the RACE reads, yields one record per CDR3 protein. The table has approximately 110,000 distinct CDR3 sequences, about a tenth seen once. Regarding time point: patch test 2, 6 weeks after DPC sensitization. As to treatment: therapeutic diphenylcyclopropenone sensitization with weekly scalp DPC. The input for sequencing was whole blood, taken in connection with sensitization to the hapten diphenylcyclopropenone (DPC). The receptors were gathered from a woman between 40 and 55 years old with alopecia areata. Some clones in this sample may be carry-over from other donors' samples.

This clonotype was detected ten times or more. The rearrangement joins TRBV10-3 to TRBJ1-2; TRBD1 might be the D (6 bases). The germline V and J ends were trimmed by 2 bases and 4 bases, with 11 bases remaining between them. Germline V CDR1 and CDR2: ENHRY, SYGVKD. This CDR3 has 14 amino acids. CDR3 nucleotides: TGTGCCATCAGTGAGGTCGGACAGCTCTATGGCTACACCTTC. It codes for CAISEVGQLYGYTF.

This clonotype came up many times. The CDR3 sequence: CAWTGTGRQQYF. The CDR3 DNA sequence: TGTGCCTGGACTGGGACAGGAAGACAGCAGTACTTC. The chain has TRBV30 and TRBJ2-7; 8 bases are a match to TRBD1. This CDR3 contains 12 residues. Germline assignment: CDR1 GTSNPN and CDR2 SVGIG (reference sequence). V was pared by 4 bases and J by 8 bases, with 7 bases of the junction left unmatched.

The chain's CDR3 is CASRSLPSGGPDTQYF. The CDR3 region has the DNA TGTGCCAGCAGGTCCCTCCCCTCCGGGGGTCCGGATACGCAGTATTTT. This sequence joins TRBV6-1 and TRBJ2-3, with a possible D match to TRBD2 (6 bases). The CDR3 has 16 amino acids. Trimming pared 6 bases from V and 6 bases from J, leaving 22 bases between. Germline values: CDR1 MNHNS, CDR2 SASEGT.

The chain uses TRBV5-1 and TRBJ2-7; 8 bases are a match to TRBD2. CDR1 is SGHRS and CDR2 is YFSETQ in the germline V gene. The CDR3 runs 15 residues. V lost 3 bases to trimming and J lost 6 bases; unmatched junction nucleotides: 11. In DNA, the CDR3 is TGCGCCAGCAGCTCCACCGGGACTAGGCCGCTCGAGCAGTACTTC. Amino acids: CASSSTGTRPLEQYF.

The chain carries TRBV27 and TRBJ1-2; 7 nucleotides agree with TRBD1. J lost 1 base, V lost 6 bases, and 5 bases had no gene match. Germline lookup yields CDR1 MNHEY and CDR2 SMNVEV (reference sequence). The CDR3 length is 14 residues. For the CDR3, the DNA is TGTGCCAGCAGGAGGGGGCAGGTTAACTATGGCTACACCTTC. Encoded protein: CASRRGQVNYGYTF.

The chain combines TRBV7-6 with TRBJ1-1, with a weak D call TRBD1 (6 bases). With 5 bases removed from V and 4 bases from J, the gap between germline ends came to 14 bases. This CDR3 is built from 14 residues. Germline V lookup: CDR1 SGHVS, CDR2 FNYEAQ. This chain's CDR3 is CASSRGGVGTEAFF. The DNA for the CDR3 is TGTGCCAGCAGCCGAGGGGGGGTTGGCACTGAAGCTTTCTTT.

This clonotype was recorded at least ten times. The CDR3 loop reads CASSHLGQISSGANVLTF. DNA for the CDR3: TGTGCCAGCAGCCATCTAGGACAGATCAGCTCTGGGGCCAACGTCCTGACTTTC. The chain links TRBV4-2 to TRBJ2-6; possibly TRBD1 for D (6 bases). The CDR3 spans 18 residues. The V gene's germline CDR1 is LGHNA and CDR2 YNFKEQ. V dropped 3 bases and J dropped 0 bases, with 15 bases sitting between them.

This clonotype was detected many times. This chain connects TRBV20-1 to TRBJ1-6; a weak D match, TRBD1 (6 bases). Germline V gene sequence: CDR1 DFQATT, CDR2 SNEGSKA (reference sequence). The length of the CDR3 is 13 residues. V was pared by 5 bases and J by 9 bases, with 14 bases between. CDR3 sequence reads: CSADRGGVSPLHF. The CDR3 coding sequence is TGCAGTGCTGATAGGGGGGGGGTTTCACCCCTCCACTTT.

Many counts were recorded for this clonotype. The chain's CDR3 is CASSQRGLQGAQYF. The CDR3 bases are TGTGCCAGCAGCCAGCGGGGCCTTCAGGGGGCGCAGTATTTT. This chain connects TRBV7-3 to TRBJ2-3; the D gene could be TRBD1 or TRBD2 (7 bases each). V was clipped by 5 bases and J by 10 bases, with 19 bases between them. Looked up from germline, CDR1 is SGHTA and CDR2 is FQGTGA. CDR3 length: 14 amino acids.

This CDR3 reads CASSWDSPNTGELFF. In nucleotides, the CDR3 is TGCGCCAGCAGCTGGGACTCCCCGAACACCGGGGAGCTGTTTTTT. The rearrangement links TRBV5-1 to TRBJ2-2; maybe TRBD2 (6 bases). This CDR3 has 15 residues. Germline assignment: CDR1 SGHRS and CDR2 YFSETQ. Trimming shortened V by 3 bases and J by 0 bases, and 9 bases separated the two germline ends.

This clonotype was counted a few times. This chain joins TRBV7-2 and TRBJ2-2; D perhaps matches TRBD2 (6 bases). V shed 3 bases and J shed 2 bases, with 10 bases lying between them. Germline CDR1 is SGHTA and CDR2 is FQGNSA. The CDR3 consists of 15 residues. CDR3 sequence: CASSFGTSNTGELFF. CDR3 sequence (DNA): TGTGCCAGCAGCTTTGGGACTTCAAACACCGGGGAGCTGTTTTTT.

This clonotype showed up just a few times. This chain connects TRBV19 to TRBJ1-5, with 7 nucleotides matching TRBD1. CDR3 size: 17 residues. Per germline, CDR1 LNHDA and CDR2 SQIVND (reference sequence). V lost 7 bases and J lost 2; bases outside the gene matches: 14. The CDR3 protein is CASTLTRGPGGNQPQHF. The CDR3 nucleotides are TGTGCCAGTACCCTGACAAGGGGGCCAGGGGGCAATCAGCCCCAGCATTTT.

This clonotype was observed a few times. This chain uses TRBV6-5 with TRBJ1-1; D gene unclear. Germline V gene sequence: CDR1 MNHEY, CDR2 SVGAGI. The V and J ends lost 4 bases and 1 base respectively, with 7 bases between them. The CDR3 sequence is 13 residues long. The CDR3, as DNA: TGTGCCAGCAGTTCCCTCAGGAACACTGAAGCTTTCTTT. Protein product: CASSSLRNTEAFF.

The sample holds many counts of this clonotype. The chain is built from TRBV28 and TRBJ2-5; 7 bases match TRBD1. Germline-derived CDR1 and CDR2 are MDHEN and SYDVKM. The V and J ends lost 7 bases and 2 bases, in that order; junction bases with no gene match: 10. The CDR3 contains 15 residues. The CDR3: CASKTGTDKQETQYF. The DNA for the CDR3 is TGTGCCAGCAAAACCGGGACAGATAAACAAGAGACCCAGTACTTC.

In its sample, this clonotype was seen a few times. The J gene is TRBJ2-1, the V gene TRBV2; D unresolved. The germline V gene encodes CDR1 SNHLY and CDR2 FYNNEI. CDR3 length: 15 residues. V gave up 1 base and J gave up 0 bases, with 7 bases separating them. In DNA, the CDR3 is TGTGCCAGCAGTGAAGGACCCAACTCCTACAATGAGCAGTTCTTC. Encoded protein: CASSEGPNSYNEQFF. The full variable domain, completed using reference TRBV2 and TRBJ2-1, is EPEVTQTPSHQVTQMGQEVILRCVPISNHLYFYWYRQILGQKVEFLVSFYNNEISEKSEIFDDQFSVERPDGSNFTLKIRSTKLEDSAMYFCASSEGPNSYNEQFFGPGTRLTVL.

This clonotype was observed a few times. The gene calls are TRBV7-3 and TRBJ2-2, with TRBD1 matching over 10 bases. The CDR3 extends over 18 amino acids. With V trimmed by 0 bases and J by 4 bases, 8 bases remained unmatched. Germline CDR1 and CDR2: SGHTA and FQGTGA. Written as DNA, the CDR3 is TGTGCCAGCAGCTTAACCAGACAGGGGGCAAGAGGCACCGGGGAGCTGTTTTTT. This translates into CASSLTRQGARGTGELFF. Based on the CDR3 plus reference TRBV7-3 and TRBJ2-2, the full variable domain is GAGVSQTPSNKVTEKGKYVELRCDPISGHTALYWYRQSLGQGPEFLIYFQGTGAADDSGLPNDRFFAVRPEGSVSTLKIQRTERGDSAVYLCASSLTRQGARGTGELFFGEGSRLTVL.

The V and J genes are TRBV5-1 and TRBJ1-2, with D perhaps matching TRBD1 (5 bases). CDR1 is SGHRS, CDR2 YFSETQ, per germline. V lost 2 bases, J lost 6 bases, and 17 bases lay in between. CDR3 length equals 15 residues. CDR3 DNA: TGCGCCAGCAGCTTAGAGGGACTGGGCATCGATGGCTACACCTTC. Its protein product is CASSLEGLGIDGYTF.

Many counts were recorded for this clonotype. V gene TRBV5-5 combines with J gene TRBJ1-5, with TRBD1 matching over 7 bases. The germline V gene encodes CDR1 SGHKS and CDR2 YYEKEE (reference sequence). V was clipped by 4 bases and J by 4 bases; unmatched bases: 8. The length of the CDR3 is 15 residues. CDR3 sequence reads: CASSPETTGNQPQHF. The CDR3 region has the DNA TGTGCCAGCAGCCCTGAGACGACAGGGAATCAGCCCCAGCATTTT.

This clonotype was detected only a few times. The chain carries TRBV9 and TRBJ2-1; TRBD2 might be the D (5 bases). The CDR3 runs to 20 residues. Between the trimmed V and J ends, which lost 0 bases and 6 bases, there was a span of 28 bases. Germline values: CDR1 SGDLS, CDR2 YYNGEE. CDR3 nucleotide sequence: TGTGCCAGCAGCGTAGTGGGTGCCGGCCGGGGTAGGACCCTCTCCAATGAGCAGTTCTTC. Amino acid sequence: CASSVVGAGRGRTLSNEQFF.

CDR3 DNA: TGTGCCAGTAGTATCAGAGGGACAGCTAGCAATCAGCCCCAGCATTTT. Encoded protein: CASSIRGTASNQPQHF. V is TRBV19 and J is TRBJ1-5; 7 nucleotides align to TRBD1. CDR1 and CDR2 from the germline V gene are LNHDA and SQIVND (reference sequence). The CDR3 loop spans 16 amino acids. V lost 3 bases and J lost 0; bases outside the gene matches: 5.

Ten or more counts support this clonotype. The rearrangement joins TRBV20-1 to TRBJ1-1; the D gene is possibly TRBD1 (5 bases). The CDR3 runs 12 residues. Per germline, CDR1 DFQATT and CDR2 SNEGSKA (reference sequence). Trimming took off 6 bases at V and 1 base at J, with 9 bases between the two ends. The CDR3 spells CSARVQNTEAFF. CDR3 DNA: TGCAGTGCCAGGGTGCAGAACACTGAAGCTTTCTTT.

This clonotype was seen only a few times. V and J are TRBV9 and TRBJ2-1; TRBD2 agrees at 7 bases. The CDR3 contains 15 residues. Trimming at V came to 0 bases and at J to 7 bases, leaving 7 bases not matched to a gene. Germline CDR1 and CDR2: SGDLS and YYNGEE. The CDR3 sequence is CASSVGAGSGNEQFF. CDR3 DNA: TGTGCCAGCAGCGTAGGAGCGGGGAGCGGGAATGAGCAGTTCTTC.

This clonotype was counted only a few times. This rearrangement joins TRBV27 to TRBJ2-7, with D maybe TRBD2 (5 bases). Germline V gene data show CDR1 as MNHEY and CDR2 as SMNVEV (reference sequence). The length of the CDR3 is 12 residues. Trimming removed 9 bases at V and 0 bases at J, with 9 bases between. The CDR3 loop is CASFSVSYEQYF. The CDR3 nucleotides are TGTGCCAGTTTTAGCGTCTCCTACGAGCAGTACTTC.

V gene TRBV27 combines with J gene TRBJ1-5, with D possibly matching TRBD1 (6 bases). V was trimmed by 8 bases and J by 0 bases, leaving 14 bases between them. Germline loops: CDR1 MNHEY, CDR2 SMNVEV (reference sequence). The CDR3 consists of 15 residues. CDR3 loop: CASGPGQYSNQPQHF. CDR3 DNA: TGTGCCAGCGGACCAGGACAGTATAGCAATCAGCCCCAGCATTTT.

The chain has TRBV6-5 and TRBJ2-1, with a possible D match to TRBD1 (6 bases). Germline V gene sequence: CDR1 MNHEY, CDR2 SVGAGI. Deletions cut 6 bases from V and 0 bases from J, with 18 bases between. The CDR3 is 17 residues long. CDR3 in amino acids: CASSRFLRGSSYNEQFF. The CDR3 DNA is TGTGCCAGCAGCCGCTTTTTGAGGGGGAGCTCCTACAATGAGCAGTTCTTC.